A selection of T cell receptor beta chains follows, all from one sample in a study of beta chain features in type 1 diabetes. Method: immunoSEQ multiplex PCR; TCRdb's copy keeps in-frame clones and lacks some. The table shows 390,000 or so clones, with approximately 15% occurring only once. Sequencing used naive CD4+ T cells from blood. The source of these receptors is a man aged 30-40 years in good health. Both conserved end residues are part of each CDR3. D genes are given only for firm matches. The size field is filled for only some rows; it gives once, few, many or a size class.

CDR3 DNA: TGTGCCAGCAGCCGGACTAGCGGGATCTACAATGAGCAGTTCTTC
CDR3 protein: CASSRTSGIYNEQFF
clone size: -
J gene: TRBJ2-1
D gene: TRBD2
V gene: TRBV7-8

CDR3 DNA: TGTGCCAGCAGTTACACAGCAGCTAATGAAAAACTGTTTTTT
CDR3 protein: CASSYTAANEKLFF
clone size: -
J gene: TRBJ1-4
D gene: -
V gene: TRBV6-5

CDR3 DNA: TGTGCCACCAGCCGCAGGACAGGGGGCACAGATACGCAGTATTTT
CDR3 protein: CATSRRTGGTDTQYF
clone size: few
J gene: TRBJ2-3
D gene: TRBD1
V gene: TRBV15

CDR3 DNA: TGTGCCAGCTCCAGGCCTGGAGGGCCGGGCACTGAAGCTTTCTTT
CDR3 protein: CASSRPGGPGTEAFF
clone size: -
J gene: TRBJ1-1
D gene: -
V gene: TRBV6-5

CDR3 DNA: TGTGCCAGCAGCGCCGGGACTAGCGGGAACAATGAGCAGTTCTTC
CDR3 protein: CASSAGTSGNNEQFF
clone size: -
J gene: TRBJ2-1
D gene: TRBD2
V gene: TRBV7-3

CDR3 DNA: TGTGCCAGCAGCTTTGGGCCAAAAGAGACCCAGTACTTC
CDR3 protein: CASSFGPKETQYF
clone size: -
J gene: TRBJ2-5
D gene: -
V gene: TRBV7-9

CDR3 DNA: TGTGCCTTAGGGTCGGCTAATGAAAAACTGTTTTTT
CDR3 protein: CALGSANEKLFF
clone size: few
J gene: TRBJ1-4
D gene: -
V gene: TRBV30

CDR3 DNA: TGTGCCAGTAAGGGGAACCACTGGACAGCTGTGACCCAGTACTTC
CDR3 protein: CASKGNHWTAVTQYF
clone size: -
J gene: TRBJ2-5
D gene: -
V gene: TRBV19

CDR3 DNA: TGTGCCATCAGTGAGTCCGCTACAGGTGCGAGCATTCAGTACTTC
CDR3 protein: CAISESATGASIQYF
clone size: few
J gene: TRBJ2-4
D gene: -
V gene: TRBV10-3

CDR3 DNA: TGTGCCAGCAGCCTTTCGACAGGGCTTTGGCACGAGCAGTACTTC
CDR3 protein: CASSLSTGLWHEQYF
clone size: many
J gene: TRBJ2-7
D gene: TRBD1
V gene: TRBV14

CDR3 DNA: TGTGCCAGCAGCTTTTTCAGCACAGATACGCAGTATTTT
CDR3 protein: CASSFFSTDTQYF
clone size: few
J gene: TRBJ2-3
D gene: -
V gene: TRBV7-9

CDR3 DNA: TGTGCCAGCACCCGAGGGACAGGGTTTGGAAACACCATATATTTT
CDR3 protein: CASTRGTGFGNTIYF
clone size: -
J gene: TRBJ1-3
D gene: TRBD1
V gene: TRBV11-2

CDR3 DNA: TGTGCCAGCACCCAGCCGGGACAGGCTGGAAACACCATATATTTT
CDR3 protein: CASTQPGQAGNTIYF
clone size: few
J gene: TRBJ1-3
D gene: TRBD1
V gene: TRBV5-4

CDR3 DNA: TGCAGCGGGGGGCCAGAGAACACTGAAGCTTTCTTT
CDR3 protein: CSGGPENTEAFF
clone size: -
J gene: TRBJ1-1
D gene: -
V gene: TRBV29-1

CDR3 DNA: TGTGCCAGCAGCCCGACAGGGCAACAGCCCCAGCATTTT
CDR3 protein: CASSPTGQQPQHF
clone size: -
J gene: TRBJ1-5
D gene: TRBD1
V gene: TRBV5-6

CDR3 DNA: TGTGCCTGGAGTGTCATGACCGACAATGAGCAGTTCTTC
CDR3 protein: CAWSVMTDNEQFF
clone size: few
J gene: TRBJ2-1
D gene: -
V gene: TRBV30

CDR3 DNA: TGTGCCAGCAGCTTTAGGGGCAGCTACAATGAGCAGTTCTTC
CDR3 protein: CASSFRGSYNEQFF
clone size: -
J gene: TRBJ2-1
D gene: -
V gene: TRBV11-2

CDR3 DNA: TGTGCCCCCGGTACTCCCGGGGACGGTACGGACACTGAAGCTTTCTTT
CDR3 protein: CAPGTPGDGTDTEAFF
clone size: -
J gene: TRBJ1-1
D gene: -
V gene: TRBV7-9

CDR3 DNA: TGCGCCAGCAGCGGGGATTGGGGGCGCTCCAATGAGCAGTTCTTC
CDR3 protein: CASSGDWGRSNEQFF
clone size: -
J gene: TRBJ2-1
D gene: -
V gene: TRBV5-1